This T cell receptor beta chain was obtained from a study of T-cell reconstitution after alpha-beta-depleted transplantation in children. The study, taken as a whole, reports: High day-60 TCRbeta diversity in some patients came from surviving recipient T cells and thymic progenitors. T-cell numbers and diversity one year post-transplant derived largely from freshly generated T cells.

Note on this clonotype: Its antigen is as yet unknown.

Unique molecular identifiers were incorporated during preparation of the TCRbeta library. Using its own MiXCR run on the PCR reads, TCRdb lists one record per CDR3 protein. The table records just under 250,000 distinct CDR3 sequences, about 26% of them present only once. The TCR originated in a girl aged 2-10 years with Fanconi anemia, due to receive a stem cell transplant. The material was PBMCs, obtained before TCRalphabeta/CD19-depleted stem cell transplant.

The CDR3: CASSLLAPGTGTQETQYF. The CDR3 DNA follows: TGTGCCAGCAGCTTACTTGCCCCCGGGACAGGGACCCAAGAGACCCAGTACTTC. The V and J genes are TRBV11-2 and TRBJ2-5; TRBD1 matches 9 bases. The junction had 11 bases not matched to a gene; V was cut back by 2 bases and J by 1 base. Germline V CDR1 and CDR2: SGHAT, FQNNGV. The CDR3 is made up of 18 amino acids. Using reference TRBV11-2 and TRBJ2-5 for the parts outside the CDR3, the full variable domain is EAGVAQSPRYKIIEKRQSVAFWCNPISGHATLYWYQQILGQGPKLLIQFQNNGVVDDSQLPKDRFSAERLKGVDSTLKIQPAKLEDSAVYLCASSLLAPGTGTQETQYFGPGTRLLVL.